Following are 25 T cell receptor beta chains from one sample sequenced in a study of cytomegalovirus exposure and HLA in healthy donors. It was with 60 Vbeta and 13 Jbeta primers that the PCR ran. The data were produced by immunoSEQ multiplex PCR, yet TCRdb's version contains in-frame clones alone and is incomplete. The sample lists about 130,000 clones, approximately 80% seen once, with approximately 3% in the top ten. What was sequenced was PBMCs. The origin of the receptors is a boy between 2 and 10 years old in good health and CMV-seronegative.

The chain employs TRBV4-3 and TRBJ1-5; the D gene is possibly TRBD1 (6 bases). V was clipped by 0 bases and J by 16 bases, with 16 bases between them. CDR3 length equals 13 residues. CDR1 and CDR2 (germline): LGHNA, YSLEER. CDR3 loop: CASSQDRSRGHHF. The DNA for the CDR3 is TGCGCCAGCAGCCAAGATCGGAGTAGGGGACATCATTTT.

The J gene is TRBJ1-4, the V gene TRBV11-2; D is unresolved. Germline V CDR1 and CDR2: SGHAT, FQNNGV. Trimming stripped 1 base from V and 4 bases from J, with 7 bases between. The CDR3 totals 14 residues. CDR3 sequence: CASSLVRFNEKLFF. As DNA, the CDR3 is TGTGCCAGCAGCTTAGTGAGGTTTAATGAAAAACTGTTTTTT.

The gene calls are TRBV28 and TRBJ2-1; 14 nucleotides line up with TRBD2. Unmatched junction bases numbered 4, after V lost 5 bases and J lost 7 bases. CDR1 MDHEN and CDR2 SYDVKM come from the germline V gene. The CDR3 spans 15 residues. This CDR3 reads CASSPRTSGRNEQFF. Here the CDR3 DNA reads TGTGCCAGCAGTCCCCGGACTAGCGGGAGGAATGAGCAGTTCTTC.

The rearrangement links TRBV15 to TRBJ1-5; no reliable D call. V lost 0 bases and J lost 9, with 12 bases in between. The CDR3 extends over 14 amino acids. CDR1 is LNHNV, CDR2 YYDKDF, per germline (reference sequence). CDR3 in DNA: TGTGCCACCAGCAGAGATGGCACTATCGGGCCCCAGCATTTT. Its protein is CATSRDGTIGPQHF.

The CDR3 nucleotides are TGTGCCAGCAGTTCGAGGCCTTACACCGGGGAGCTGTTTTTT. Protein sequence: CASSSRPYTGELFF. J is TRBJ2-2 and V is TRBV7-9, with D unclear. CDR1 and CDR2 from the germline V gene are SEHNR and FQNEAQ (reference sequence). Trimming left V 6 bases short and J 3 bases short, with 11 bases between. The CDR3 consists of 14 residues.

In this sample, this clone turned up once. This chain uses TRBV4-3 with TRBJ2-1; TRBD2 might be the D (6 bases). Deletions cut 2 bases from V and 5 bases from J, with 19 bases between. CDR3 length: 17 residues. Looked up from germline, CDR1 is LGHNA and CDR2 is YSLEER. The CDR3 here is CASSQQGVWGEDNEQFF. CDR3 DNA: TGCGCCAGCAGCCAACAAGGGGTTTGGGGGGAGGACAATGAGCAGTTCTTC.

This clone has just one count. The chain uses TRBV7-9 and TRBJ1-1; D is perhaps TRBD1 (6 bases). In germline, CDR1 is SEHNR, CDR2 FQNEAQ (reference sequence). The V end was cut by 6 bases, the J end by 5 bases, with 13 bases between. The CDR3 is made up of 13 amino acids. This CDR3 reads CASRKTGRTEAFF. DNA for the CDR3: TGTGCCAGCAGAAAAACAGGGCGAACTGAAGCTTTCTTT. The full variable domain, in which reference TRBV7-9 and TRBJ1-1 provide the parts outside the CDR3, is DTGVSQNPRHKITKRGQNVTFRCDPISEHNRLYWYRQTLGQGPEFLTYFQNEAQLEKSRLLSDRFSAERPKGSFSTLEIQRTEQGDSAMYLCASRKTGRTEAFFGQGTRLTVV.

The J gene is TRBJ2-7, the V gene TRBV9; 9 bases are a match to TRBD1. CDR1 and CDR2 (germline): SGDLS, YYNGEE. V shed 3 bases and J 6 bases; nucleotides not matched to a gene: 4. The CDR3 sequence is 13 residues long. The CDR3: CASSAGQGGEQYV. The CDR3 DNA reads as TGTGCCAGCAGCGCGGGACAGGGCGGCGAGCAGTACGTC.

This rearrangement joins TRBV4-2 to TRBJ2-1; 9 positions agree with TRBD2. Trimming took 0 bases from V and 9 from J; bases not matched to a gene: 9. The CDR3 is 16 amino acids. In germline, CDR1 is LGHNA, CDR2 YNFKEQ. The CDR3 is CASSQERIAGVGEQFF. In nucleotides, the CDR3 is TGTGCCAGCAGCCAAGAACGAATAGCGGGAGTGGGTGAGCAGTTCTTC.

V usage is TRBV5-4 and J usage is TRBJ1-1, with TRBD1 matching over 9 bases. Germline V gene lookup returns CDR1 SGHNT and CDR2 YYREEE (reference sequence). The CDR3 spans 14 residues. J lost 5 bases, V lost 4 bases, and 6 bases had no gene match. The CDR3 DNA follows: TGTGCCAGCAGCAAGGGACAGGGTCTAACTGAAGCTTTCTTT. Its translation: CASSKGQGLTEAFF.

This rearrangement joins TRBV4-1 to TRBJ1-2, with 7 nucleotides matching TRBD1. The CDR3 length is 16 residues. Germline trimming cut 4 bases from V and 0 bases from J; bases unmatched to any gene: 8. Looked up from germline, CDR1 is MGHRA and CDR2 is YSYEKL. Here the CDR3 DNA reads TGCGCCAGCAGCCGGGGGACAGAACTCACTAACTATGGCTACACCTTC. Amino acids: CASSRGTELTNYGYTF.

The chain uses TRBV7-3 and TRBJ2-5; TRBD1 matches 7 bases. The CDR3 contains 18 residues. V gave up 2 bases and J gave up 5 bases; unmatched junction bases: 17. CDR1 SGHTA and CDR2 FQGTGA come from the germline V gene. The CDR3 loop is CASSLHPWETGRRETQYF. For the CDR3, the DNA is TGTGCCAGCAGCTTACACCCCTGGGAGACAGGGCGGAGGGAGACCCAGTACTTC.

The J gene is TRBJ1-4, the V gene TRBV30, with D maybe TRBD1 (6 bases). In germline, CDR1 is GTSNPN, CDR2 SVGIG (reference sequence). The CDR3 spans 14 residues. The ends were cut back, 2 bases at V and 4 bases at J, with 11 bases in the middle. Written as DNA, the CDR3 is TGTGCCTGGAGTACAGGGAGAAATAATGAAAAACTGTTTTTT. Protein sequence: CAWSTGRNNEKLFF.

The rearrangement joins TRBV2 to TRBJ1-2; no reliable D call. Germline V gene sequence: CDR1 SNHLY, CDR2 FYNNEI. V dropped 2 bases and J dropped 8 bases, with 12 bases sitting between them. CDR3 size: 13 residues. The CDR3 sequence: CASSELLREGYTF. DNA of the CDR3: TGTGCCAGCAGTGAACTACTAAGGGAGGGCTACACCTTC.

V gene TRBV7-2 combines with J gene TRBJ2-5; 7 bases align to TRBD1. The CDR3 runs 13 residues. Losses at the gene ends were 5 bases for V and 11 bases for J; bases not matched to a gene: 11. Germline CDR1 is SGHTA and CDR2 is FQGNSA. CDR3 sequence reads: CASSDRALGEQYF. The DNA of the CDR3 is TGTGCCAGCAGCGACAGGGCCCTGGGGGAGCAGTACTTC.

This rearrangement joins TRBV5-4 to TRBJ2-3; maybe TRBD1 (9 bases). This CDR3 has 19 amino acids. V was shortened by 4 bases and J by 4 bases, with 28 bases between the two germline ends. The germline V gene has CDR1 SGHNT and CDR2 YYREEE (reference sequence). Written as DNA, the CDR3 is TGTGCCAGCAGCAAACCCGGGACAGGGTACGGGGGGGGAGCAGATACGCAGTATTTT. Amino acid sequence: CASSKPGTGYGGGADTQYF.

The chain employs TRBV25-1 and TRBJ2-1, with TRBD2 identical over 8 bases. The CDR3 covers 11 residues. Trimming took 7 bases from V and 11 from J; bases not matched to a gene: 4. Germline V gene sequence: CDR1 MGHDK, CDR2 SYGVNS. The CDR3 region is CASNSGGKQFF. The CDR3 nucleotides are TGTGCCAGCAACAGCGGGGGCAAGCAGTTCTTC.

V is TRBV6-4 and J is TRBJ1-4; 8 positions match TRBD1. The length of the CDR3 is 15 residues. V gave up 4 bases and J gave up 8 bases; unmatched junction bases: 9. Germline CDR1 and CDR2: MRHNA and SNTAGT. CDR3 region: CASSATGTGGEKLFF. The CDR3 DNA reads TGTGCCAGCAGTGCTACCGGGACAGGCGGGGAAAAACTGTTTTTT.

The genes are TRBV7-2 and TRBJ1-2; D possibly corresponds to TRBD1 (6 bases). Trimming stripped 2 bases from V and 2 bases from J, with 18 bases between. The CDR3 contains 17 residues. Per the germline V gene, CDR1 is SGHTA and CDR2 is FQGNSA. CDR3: CASSLPLQGPSNYGYTF. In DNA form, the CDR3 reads TGTGCCAGCAGCTTACCTCTACAGGGTCCCTCGAACTATGGCTACACCTTC. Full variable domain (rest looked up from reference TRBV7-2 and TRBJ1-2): GAGVSQSPSNKVTEKGKDVELRCDPISGHTALYWYRQSLGQGLEFLIYFQGNSAPDKSGLPSDRFSAERTGGSVSTLTIQRTQQEDSAVYLCASSLPLQGPSNYGYTFGSGTRLTVV.

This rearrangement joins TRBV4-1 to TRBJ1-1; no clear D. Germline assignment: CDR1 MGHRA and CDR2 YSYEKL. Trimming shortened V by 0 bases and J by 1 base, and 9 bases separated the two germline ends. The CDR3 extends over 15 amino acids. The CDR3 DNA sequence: TGCGCCAGCAGCCAAGAATGGAGGGAGAACACTGAAGCTTTCTTT. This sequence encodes CASSQEWRENTEAFF.

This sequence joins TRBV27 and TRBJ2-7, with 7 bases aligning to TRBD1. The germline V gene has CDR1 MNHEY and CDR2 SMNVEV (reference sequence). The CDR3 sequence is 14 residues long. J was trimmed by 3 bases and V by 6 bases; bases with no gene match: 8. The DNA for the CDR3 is TGTGCCAGCAGACCGGGGACAGTAATCTACGAGCAGTACTTC. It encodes CASRPGTVIYEQYF.

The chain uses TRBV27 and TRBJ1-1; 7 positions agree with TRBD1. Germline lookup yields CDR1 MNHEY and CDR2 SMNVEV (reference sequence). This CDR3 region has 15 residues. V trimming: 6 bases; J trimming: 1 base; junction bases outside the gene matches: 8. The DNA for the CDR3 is TGTGCCAGCAGGGGTACAGGGGTGCGGAACACTGAAGCTTTCTTT. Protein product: CASRGTGVRNTEAFF.

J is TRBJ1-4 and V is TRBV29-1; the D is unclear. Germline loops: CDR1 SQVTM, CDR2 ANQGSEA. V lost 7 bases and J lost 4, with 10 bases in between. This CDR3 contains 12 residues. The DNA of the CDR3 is TGCAGCGCGGTGTCAAATAATGAAAAACTGTTTTTT. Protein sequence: CSAVSNNEKLFF. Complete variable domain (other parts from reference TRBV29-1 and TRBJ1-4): SAVISQKPSRDICQRGTSLTIQCQVDSQVTMMFWYRQQPGQSLTLIATANQGSEATYESGFVIDKFPISRPNLTFSTLTVSNMSPEDSSIYLCSAVSNNEKLFFGSGTQLSVL.

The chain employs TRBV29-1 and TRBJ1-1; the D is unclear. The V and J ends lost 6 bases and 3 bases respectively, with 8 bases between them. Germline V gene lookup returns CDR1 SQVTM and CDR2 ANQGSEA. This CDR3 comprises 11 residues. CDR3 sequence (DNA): TGCAGCGTCCTGCGGGACACTGAAGCTTTCTTT. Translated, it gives CSVLRDTEAFF.

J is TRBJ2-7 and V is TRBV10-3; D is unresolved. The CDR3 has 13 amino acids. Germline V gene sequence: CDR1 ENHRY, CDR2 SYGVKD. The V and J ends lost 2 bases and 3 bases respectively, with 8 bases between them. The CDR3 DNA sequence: TGTGCCATCAGTGAGCCCCCCAACTACGAGCAGTACGTC. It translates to CAISEPPNYEQYV.